This T cell receptor (beta chain) was profiled in a study of blood T cell repertoires in COVID-19. TCRdb's table, derived via immunoSEQ multiplex PCR, lists solely in-frame clones and lacks some. The sample lists about 190,000 clones, roughly 87% occurring once. V gave up 2 bases and J gave up 7 bases, with 14 bases separating them. Germline CDR1 MNHEY, CDR2 SMNVEV (reference sequence). The CDR3 is made up of 15 amino acids. Sequences were obtained from peripheral blood. This rearrangement joins TRBV27 to TRBJ1-4; tentatively, D is TRBD1 (6 bases). The sequence came from a woman aged 60-70 years with COVID-19, enrolled during active disease. CDR3 amino acids: CASSLRAGTFEKLFF. For the CDR3, the DNA is TGTGCCAGCAGTTTAAGGGCCGGGACATTTGAAAAACTGTTTTTT.